This T cell receptor (beta chain) was captured in a study of identical twins. TCRdb independently ran MiXCR on the 5' RACE reads; one entry per CDR3 protein. The data hold more than 400,000 distinct CDR3 sequences, with nearly 15% observed a single time. V shed 2 bases and J 2 bases; nucleotides not matched to a gene: 14. Looked up from germline, CDR1 is DFQATT and CDR2 is SNEGSKA (reference sequence). The CDR3 runs 17 residues. This clonotype was detected many times. The same specimen was also included in a second study, on yellow fever vaccine responses in identical twins.

The chain combines TRBV20-1 with TRBJ2-5; 7 positions match TRBD1. The sequenced sample was CD4+ T cells sorted from blood. This TCR was recovered from a woman aged 18-29 years in good health. This CDR3 reads CSARRSGGTALQETQYF. The DNA for the CDR3 is TGCAGTGCTAGAAGGTCTGGTGGGACAGCATTACAAGAGACCCAGTACTTC.